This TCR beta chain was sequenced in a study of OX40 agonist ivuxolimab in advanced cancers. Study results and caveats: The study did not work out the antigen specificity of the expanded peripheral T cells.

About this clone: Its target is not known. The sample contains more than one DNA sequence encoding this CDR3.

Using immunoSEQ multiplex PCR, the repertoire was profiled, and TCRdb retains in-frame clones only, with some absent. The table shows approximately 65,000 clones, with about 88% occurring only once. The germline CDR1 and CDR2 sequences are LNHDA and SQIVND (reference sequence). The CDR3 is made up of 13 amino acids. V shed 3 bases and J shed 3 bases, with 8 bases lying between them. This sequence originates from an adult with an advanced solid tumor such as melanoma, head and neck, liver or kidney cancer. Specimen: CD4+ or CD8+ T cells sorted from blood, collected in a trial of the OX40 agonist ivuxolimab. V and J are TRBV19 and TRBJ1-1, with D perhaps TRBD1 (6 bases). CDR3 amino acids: CASSINRDTEAFF. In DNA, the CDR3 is TGTGCCAGTAGTATCAACAGGGACACTGAAGCTTTCTTT.